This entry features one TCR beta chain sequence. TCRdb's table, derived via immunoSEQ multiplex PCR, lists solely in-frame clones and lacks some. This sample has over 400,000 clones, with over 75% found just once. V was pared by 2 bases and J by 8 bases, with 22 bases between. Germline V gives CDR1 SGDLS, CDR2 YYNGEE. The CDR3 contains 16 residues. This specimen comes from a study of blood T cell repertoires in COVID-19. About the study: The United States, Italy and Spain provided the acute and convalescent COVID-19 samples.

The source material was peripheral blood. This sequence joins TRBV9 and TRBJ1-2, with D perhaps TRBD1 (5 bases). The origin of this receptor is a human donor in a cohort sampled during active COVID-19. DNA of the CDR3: TGTGCCAGCAGCGTGTTGCGGCCGGGGGGTCGGGTCGGCTACACCTTC. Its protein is CASSVLRPGGRVGYTF. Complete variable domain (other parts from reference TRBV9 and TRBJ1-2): DSGVTQTPKHLITATGQRVTLRCSPRSGDLSVYWYQQSLDQGLQFLIQYYNGEERAKGNILERFSAQQFPDLHSELNLSSLELGDSALYFCASSVLRPGGRVGYTFGSGTRLTVV.